The next 7 T cell receptor beta chains were all read from a single sample in a study of cytomegalovirus exposure and HLA in healthy donors. The PCR employed 60 Vbeta primers together with 13 Jbeta primers. Using immunoSEQ multiplex PCR, the repertoire was profiled, and TCRdb retains in-frame clones only, with some absent. This sample's table has around 97,000 clones. Specimen: PBMCs. These receptors came from a man in his forties in good health and CMV-seronegative.

J is TRBJ1-1 and V is TRBV9; TRBD1 aligns across 10 bases. CDR1 is SGDLS, CDR2 YYNGEE, per germline. V shed 4 bases and J 8 bases; nucleotides not matched to a gene: 8. The CDR3 is 14 residues long. CDR3 DNA: TGTGCCAGCAGCAAACTGACAGGGGGCGTGGAAGCTTTCTTT. Its translation is CASSKLTGGVEAFF.

The rearrangement uses TRBV27 and TRBJ2-5, with TRBD2 matching over 12 bases. V was pared by 3 bases and J by 5 bases, with 7 bases of the junction left unmatched. Per the germline V gene, CDR1 is MNHEY and CDR2 is SMNVEV (reference sequence). This CDR3 comprises 16 residues. The CDR3, as DNA: TGTGCCAGCAGTTTTAGTACTAGCGGGAGGCGCGAGACCCAGTACTTC. Residues: CASSFSTSGRRETQYF.

The chain has TRBV6-1 and TRBJ1-1; D uncertain. V lost 1 base and J lost 0, with 6 bases in between. The CDR3 contains 14 residues. CDR1 is MNHNS and CDR2 is SASEGT in the germline V gene. The CDR3 loop is CASSEETMNTEAFF. DNA for the CDR3: TGTGCCAGCAGTGAAGAAACTATGAACACTGAAGCTTTCTTT.

The CDR3 protein is CASTSEGANTIYF. CDR3 in DNA: TGTGCCAGCACCTCCGAGGGGGCCAACACCATATATTTT. The rearrangement links TRBV7-8 to TRBJ1-3, with 7 nucleotides matching TRBD1. This CDR3 is 13 amino acids long. CDR1 and CDR2 (germline): SGHVS, FQNEAQ. The V and J ends lost 7 bases and 7 bases, in that order; junction bases with no gene match: 7. Complete variable domain (other parts from reference TRBV7-8 and TRBJ1-3): GAGVSQSPRYKVAKRGQDVALRCDPISGHVSLFWYQQALGQGPEFLTYFQNEAQLDKSGLPSDRFFAERPEGSVSTLKIQRTQQEDSAVYLCASTSEGANTIYFGEGSWLTVV.

The chain uses TRBV11-3 and TRBJ2-2; the match to TRBD1 covers 11 bases. The CDR3 runs 16 residues. Trimming took 0 bases from V and 4 from J; bases not matched to a gene: 1. Germline V gene data show CDR1 as SGHNT and CDR2 as YENEEA. CDR3 nucleotides: TGTGCCAGCAGCTTAGATGGGACAGGGGGCACCGGGGAGCTGTTTTTT. Its protein is CASSLDGTGGTGELFF. Full variable domain (outside the CDR3, taken from reference TRBV11-3 and TRBJ2-2): EAGVVQSPRYKIIEKKQPVAFWCNPISGHNTLYWYLQNLGQGPELLIRYENEEAVDDSQLPKDRFSAERLKGVDSTLKIQPAELGDSAVYLCASSLDGTGGTGELFFGEGSRLTVL.

The J gene is TRBJ2-3, the V gene TRBV19, with a possible D match to TRBD2 (6 bases). The CDR3 spans 15 residues. V shed 1 base and J shed 0 bases, with 8 bases lying between them. Germline V lookup: CDR1 LNHDA, CDR2 SQIVND (reference sequence). CDR3 loop: CASSIGGVSTDTQYF. Written as DNA, the CDR3 is TGTGCCAGTAGTATAGGGGGGGTGAGCACAGATACGCAGTATTTT.

CDR3 in amino acids: CASSESRTANYGYTF. The CDR3 bases are TGTGCCAGCAGTGAATCCCGCACGGCTAACTATGGCTACACCTTC. The chain uses TRBV6-1 and TRBJ1-2; D is uncertain. V was cut by 2 bases and J by 0 bases, with 10 bases left in between. Germline CDR1 MNHNS, CDR2 SASEGT. CDR3 length: 15 residues.